The 4 T cell receptor beta chains listed next were all sequenced from one sample in a study of blood T cells in healthy people across ages. Together with a sample-barcoded 5' primer, a J-beta primer mix was included in a second PCR lasting about 7 to 11 cycles. TCRdb used MiXCR to reprocess the 5' RACE reads, holding one entry per CDR3 protein. The data show nearly 800,000 distinct CDR3 sequences, roughly three fifths seen once. Sequencing was performed on blood. Receptor source: a man between 35 and 55 years old in good health.

This clonotype has just a few counts. The chain employs TRBV6-4 and TRBJ2-7; 9 bases fit TRBD1. The V gene's germline CDR1 is MRHNA and CDR2 SNTAGT. The CDR3 runs 16 residues. V shed 1 base and J 6 bases; nucleotides not matched to a gene: 10. CDR3 protein: CASSDLPGQGISEQYF. CDR3 sequence (DNA): TGTGCCAGCAGTGACTTACCGGGACAGGGTATTTCCGAGCAGTACTTC.

V is TRBV5-1 and J is TRBJ1-5; 11 bases match TRBD1. V was clipped by 4 bases and J by 6 bases; unmatched bases: 9. This CDR3 is 16 amino acids long. The germline V gene has CDR1 SGHRS and CDR2 YFSETQ. Here the CDR3 reads CASSPSGTGGGQPQHF. The CDR3 coding sequence is TGCGCCAGCAGCCCATCCGGGACAGGGGGTGGTCAGCCCCAGCATTTT.

The V and J genes are TRBV25-1 and TRBJ1-6; 7 nucleotides agree with TRBD1. CDR1 is MGHDK, CDR2 SYGVNS, per germline. The CDR3 length is 18 residues. J lost 8 bases, V lost 4 bases, and 17 bases had no gene match. CDR3 region: CASSVCETGSIFYSPLHF. In DNA, the CDR3 is TGTGCCAGCAGTGTTTGCGAGACAGGGTCGATCTTCTATTCACCCCTCCACTTT.

J is TRBJ2-4 and V is TRBV15, with D perhaps TRBD2 (5 bases). Matching the DNA end better, TRBJ2-7 makes the J call doubtful. There are 14 residues in the CDR3. CDR1 and CDR2 (germline): LNHNV, YYDKDF (reference sequence). As DNA, the CDR3 is TGTGCCACCAGCAGACTTCGGGGAGTCGGCGAGCAGTACTTC. Translating gives CATSRLRGVGEQYF.